This TCR beta chain was identified during a study of circulating and synovial CD4+ cells in juvenile arthritis. General study findings and limits: Circulating pathogenic-like and bulk T cells looked alike by Vbeta family usage. T cell genome counts differed by at least an order of magnitude between CPL and CD4 samples. These blood cells shared more CDR3 sequences with synovium than bulk blood. Overlap with synovium rose as more T cells were sequenced.

This CDR3 has 13 amino acids. Germline CDR1 and CDR2: SSHAT and FNYEAQ (reference sequence). V lost 4 bases to trimming and J lost 9 bases; unmatched junction nucleotides: 1. In the case of this clone: Its antigen remains unidentified.

Sequenced by immunoSEQ multiplex PCR; TCRdb stores in-frame clones only, minus some. The sample contains around 32,000 clones, roughly 96% of which appear only once. The specimen was CD4+ T cells from blood. The sequence was collected from a human donor with juvenile idiopathic arthritis. The V gene is TRBV7-7, the J gene TRBJ2-1; TRBD2 agrees at 12 bases. The CDR3 DNA reads TGTGCCAGCAGCTCTAGCGGGGGGGCTGAGCAGTTCTTC. Its translation is CASSSSGGAEQFF.